This T cell receptor (beta chain) was identified during a study of blood T cell repertoires in COVID-19 (dated by TCRdb to 2020 to 2021). Notes on the research overall: Samples covering the acute and convalescent phases of COVID-19 were provided by collaborators in the United States, Italy and Spain. Subjects who had been exposed to COVID-19, were actively infected with it, or had recovered from it provided the deeply sampled blood TCRbeta repertoires that made up the dataset. The samples were drawn from two sources: the first 160 participants of the ongoing ImmuneRACE study, and 1,254 subjects contributed by 6 global collaborators. The repertoires were made available in a free public database intended to serve as a resource for research on the immune response to SARS-CoV-2. HLA class I and class II types, where available, came from metadata supplied by the sample provider rather than from assay-based typing. The prospective study material was composed of cDNA or gDNA derived from T cells, B-cell-depleted T cells, or PBMCs. Sample metadata almost always included a de-identified subject ID, COVID-19 status, age in years and sex.

The CDR3, from cysteine to phenylalanine, totals 14 residues. The DNA shown is the 42-base CDR3, in frame from base 1. As encoded in the germline V gene, CDR1 is SGHTA while CDR2 is FQGTGA. Relative to germline, V is missing 5 bases and J is missing 5 bases, with 7 bases of the junction outside any gene match. Each collaborating institution followed its own protocols to collect whole blood in K2EDTA tubes. Collaborator samples were shipped for TCRbeta analysis as frozen whole blood, isolated PBMCs, or DNA extracted from either sample type. As for this clone: Its antigen is currently not known. There are no base qualities to consult, and no much larger clone falls within one base.

TCRbeta CDR3 regions were amplified from genomic DNA by means of the immunoSEQ Assay, a bias-controlled multiplex PCR. The paper's processing steps were these. The number of nucleated cells in each sample was estimated by amplification of reference gene primers within the assay. To quantify the absolute abundance of each unique TCRbeta CDR3 rearrangement, sequence reads were collapsed and filtered. For each sample, productive Simpson clonality was calculated by taking the square root of Simpson's diversity index across productive rearrangements. TCRdb holds this immuneACCESS table with in-frame rearrangements only. Some clones are missing; in checked studies, unresolved V genes explain under half, and the rest has no known cause. The V and J calls and clone size were taken over from that table, and D and trimming were inferred from the DNA. The sample includes around 39,000 clones, with 86% observed a single time. More than 6.5% of the sample rests with the top ten.

Overall study outcomes, separate from this receptor: The amount of clinical and demographic metadata varied by source and participant and was provided uncurated.

This receptor was taken from a man between 60 and 70 years old with active COVID-19. The sequence joins TRBV7-3 to TRBJ2-5; a stretch of 8 junction bases matches TRBD1. The source material was peripheral blood. DNA sequence: TGTGCCAGCAGCGTGGCAGGGGGCGCGGAGACCCAGTACTTC. This gives the protein CASSVAGGAETQYF.